This T cell receptor (beta chain) is drawn from a study of a mutant IDH1 vaccine in newly diagnosed glioma. Generated by immunoSEQ multiplex PCR, the TCRdb table keeps only in-frame clones and is missing some. The sample includes some 87,000 clones, roughly 77% of them seen just once. Comments on this clone: The antigen is not known.

The sample's time point: week 47, end of study. Doses of 300 ug of mutant IDH1 20-mer peptide were given with topical imiquimod. The TCR comes from a man aged 40-49 years with glioma. This sample comprised PBMCs, obtained from a glioma patient whose treatment included an IDH1 peptide vaccine.

The CDR3: CASSPMTGEAFF. Written as DNA, the CDR3 is TGTGCCAGCTCACCAATGACAGGGGAAGCTTTCTTT. This chain joins TRBV18 and TRBJ1-1, with 7 bases aligning to TRBD1. Trimming took 2 bases from V and 8 from J; bases not matched to a gene: 2. CDR3 length: 12 amino acids. The germline V gene encodes CDR1 KGHSH and CDR2 LQKENI.